This T cell receptor beta chain comes out of a study of cytomegalovirus exposure and HLA in healthy donors. This table comes from immunoSEQ multiplex PCR, and its TCRdb copy is limited to in-frame clones, with some not included. The sample yields some 120,000 clones, about 84% seen once. Per the germline V gene, CDR1 is SGHTA and CDR2 is FQGNSA. The CDR3 sequence is 15 residues long. The ends were cut back, 5 bases at V and 3 bases at J, with 16 bases in the middle. The receptor's source is a woman under 40 in good health and CMV-seronegative. The material sequenced was PBMCs. V is TRBV7-2 and J is TRBJ2-5; no reliable D call. CDR3 nucleotide sequence: TGTGCCAGCAGCCCTGCTGGTTCTTCAGAAGAGACCCAGTACTTC. This codes for CASSPAGSSEETQYF.